The clone carrying this TCR beta chain was seen many times. Its antigen is undetermined. The sample is drawn from a study of beta chain features in type 1 diabetes. Study-wide points: Shortening of TCRB CDR3s, moderate but significant, appeared in all four CD4+ subsets of Type 1 diabetes patients.

CDR1 and CDR2 from the germline V gene are SGHNT and YYREEE (reference sequence). The CDR3 contains 15 residues. Deletions cut 0 bases from V and 3 bases from J, with 12 bases between. Expressed TCRB transcripts were sequenced because the isolated RNA had all been reverse transcribed beforehand. Sequencing used immunoSEQ multiplex PCR; TCRdb keeps in-frame clones, though not all of them. Among more than 300,000 clones listed, over 8.5% were seen once. This clonotype was obtained from a man aged 25 to 40 with type 1 diabetes. Material for sequencing was central memory CD4+ T cells from blood. The J gene is TRBJ1-1, the V gene TRBV5-4; maybe TRBD1 (5 bases). CDR3 protein: CASSLDPGGDTEAFF. CDR3 in DNA: TGTGCCAGCAGCTTGGATCCGGGAGGGGACACTGAAGCTTTCTTT.